A single sample is the source of the 31 T cell receptor beta chains below, sequenced in a study of T cell changes during pregnancy in multiple sclerosis. Sequencing used immunoSEQ multiplex PCR; TCRdb keeps in-frame clones, though not all of them. The table has 75,000 to 95,000 clones, more than 85% seen once. Source: peripheral blood, taken in the first trimester of pregnancy. These receptors were taken from a female donor in good health, enrolled as a control in a pregnancy study.

This rearrangement joins TRBV9 to TRBJ1-1; 11 positions match TRBD1. CDR3 length: 15 amino acids. The trim removed 3 bases at V and 3 bases at J, leaving 4 bases unmatched. In germline, CDR1 is SGDLS, CDR2 YYNGEE. This chain's CDR3 is CASSGGDRGDTEAFF. CDR3 nucleotide sequence: TGTGCCAGCAGCGGGGGGGACAGGGGGGACACTGAAGCTTTCTTT.

The CDR3 region is CASSLRGQGLGYEQYF. In DNA, the CDR3 is TGTGCCAGCAGTTTACGGGGACAGGGGTTAGGATACGAGCAGTACTTC. The chain couples TRBV27 to TRBJ2-7, with 10 bases that match TRBD1. After removal of 2 bases from V and 4 bases from J, the junction contained 8 bases not matched to a gene. Germline CDR1 MNHEY, CDR2 SMNVEV (reference sequence). The CDR3 sequence is 16 residues long.

The chain joins TRBV13 to TRBJ2-7, with 7 nucleotides matching TRBD1. The germline V gene has CDR1 PRHDT and CDR2 FYEKMQ (reference sequence). The CDR3 sequence is 13 residues long. The V and J ends lost 5 bases and 1 base, in that order; junction bases with no gene match: 2. CDR3 nucleotides: TGTGCCAGCAGCCCGGGACAGTCCTACGAGCAGTACTTC. Encoded protein: CASSPGQSYEQYF.

The V gene is TRBV15, the J gene TRBJ1-1; 9 bases are a match to TRBD1. Germline-derived CDR1 and CDR2 are LNHNV and YYDKDF (reference sequence). This CDR3 spans 17 amino acids. J lost 0 bases, V lost 2 bases, and 7 bases had no gene match. In DNA, the CDR3 is TGTGCCACCAGCAGACCCGGGACAGGGATGTTGAACACTGAAGCTTTCTTT. Amino acid sequence: CATSRPGTGMLNTEAFF.

The chain recombines TRBV7-2 with TRBJ2-7; 12 positions agree with TRBD1. The CDR3 has 14 residues. J gave up 7 bases and V 10 bases, and 11 bases lay outside the gene matches. Germline CDR1 SGHTA, CDR2 FQGNSA. This CDR3 reads CATLRDRGLGEQYF. The CDR3 nucleotides are TGTGCCACCCTCAGGGACAGGGGGCTCGGAGAGCAGTACTTC.

The rearrangement links TRBV4-1 to TRBJ2-1, with a possible D match to TRBD1 (5 bases). Per germline, CDR1 MGHRA and CDR2 YSYEKL. The CDR3 consists of 18 residues. Trimming pared 0 bases from V and 0 bases from J, leaving 15 bases between. In DNA form, the CDR3 reads TGCGCCAGCAGCCAAGAACCGAGAGACAGAAGCTCCTACAATGAGCAGTTCTTC. Its translation: CASSQEPRDRSSYNEQFF.

The chain joins TRBV10-1 to TRBJ2-7; 8 bases fit TRBD2. V was pared by 6 bases and J by 12 bases, with 10 bases of the junction left unmatched. Germline lookup yields CDR1 WNHNN and CDR2 SYGVQD (reference sequence). This CDR3 spans 12 amino acids. The CDR3: CASRLLAAGGYF. DNA for the CDR3: TGCGCCAGCAGATTGCTAGCGGCGGGGGGGTACTTC.

The rearrangement joins TRBV7-8 to TRBJ2-3, with D possibly TRBD1 on 5 matching bases. CDR1 and CDR2 from the germline V gene are SGHVS and FQNEAQ. Deletions cut 0 bases from V and 2 bases from J, with 12 bases between. There are 16 residues in the CDR3. The CDR3 spells CASSLAVGRPTDTQYF. The CDR3 DNA is TGTGCCAGCAGCTTAGCAGTGGGGCGACCCACAGATACGCAGTATTTT.

In this sample, this clone turned up a few times. The J gene is TRBJ2-7, the V gene TRBV4-3; tentative D call: TRBD2 (6 bases). Germline values: CDR1 LGHNA, CDR2 YSLEER. The CDR3 loop spans 12 amino acids. V was clipped by 0 bases and J by 9 bases, with 9 bases between them. CDR3: CASSQEGGVQYF. The CDR3 region has the DNA TGCGCCAGCAGCCAAGAGGGGGGAGTGCAGTACTTC.

The V gene is TRBV7-2, the J gene TRBJ1-4; D not certain. CDR3 length: 15 residues. Trimming shortened V by 5 bases and J by 2 bases, and 12 bases separated the two germline ends. Germline V CDR1 and CDR2: SGHTA, FQGNSA. The CDR3 sequence: CASSEQQSTNEKLFF. In DNA, the CDR3 is TGTGCCAGCAGCGAACAACAGTCGACTAATGAAAAACTGTTTTTT.

The V and J genes are TRBV4-1 and TRBJ1-6; TRBD1 agrees at 8 bases. The V segment lost 3 bases and the J segment 9 bases; nucleotides outside the gene matches: 10. This CDR3 is built from 16 residues. The germline V gene has CDR1 MGHRA and CDR2 YSYEKL. CDR3 residues: CASSQGQAQGRSPLHF. Here the CDR3 DNA reads TGCGCCAGCAGCCAGGGACAGGCCCAGGGGCGTTCACCCCTCCACTTT.

The rearrangement uses TRBV4-1 and TRBJ1-5; D gene unclear. The germline V and J ends were trimmed by 0 bases and 3 bases, with 6 bases remaining between them. Germline assignment: CDR1 MGHRA and CDR2 YSYEKL. The CDR3 spans 14 residues. In DNA, the CDR3 is TGCGCCAGCAGCCAAGAACAGTTCAATCAGCCCCAGCATTTT. Translating it yields CASSQEQFNQPQHF.

The chain couples TRBV2 to TRBJ1-6; TRBD1 matches at 7 bases. The CDR3 consists of 14 residues. CDR1 and CDR2 (germline): SNHLY, FYNNEI. After removal of 8 bases from V and 10 bases from J, the junction contained 11 bases not matched to a gene. CDR3 DNA sequence: TGTGCCAGCGCCCAAGGGACAGTGGGGTCACCCCTCCACTTT. This translates into CASAQGTVGSPLHF.

The chain has TRBV7-2 and TRBJ1-2; D not resolved. The ends were cut back, 10 bases at V and 7 bases at J, with 10 bases in the middle. The CDR3 extends over 10 amino acids. From germline, CDR1 is SGHTA and CDR2 FQGNSA. The CDR3 DNA is TGTGCCACCGACTTGGGTGGCTACACCTTC. It codes for CATDLGGYTF.

The V call is TRBV6-1, the J call TRBJ1-4, with TRBD1 identical over 7 bases. Per the germline V gene, CDR1 is MNHNS and CDR2 is SASEGT. The CDR3 is 17 residues long. V gave up 1 base and J gave up 4 bases; unmatched junction bases: 9. This CDR3 reads CASSEEYTGAFNEKLFF. Here the CDR3 DNA reads TGTGCCAGCAGTGAAGAGTACACAGGGGCCTTTAATGAAAAACTGTTTTTT.

To note about this clone: The junction departs from the called germline gene at one end, perhaps through a read error. V gene TRBV7-7 combines with J gene TRBJ1-5, with D tentatively TRBD1 (5 bases). The CDR3 sequence is 14 residues long. Germline V CDR1 and CDR2: SSHAT, FNYEAQ (reference sequence). In DNA, the CDR3 is TGTGCTAGCAGCCCCTCAGGGATTGGCCAGCCCCAGCATTTT. Its protein is CASSPSGIGQPQHF.

The CDR3 here is CASRAGVTTDTQYF. CDR3 in DNA: TGTGCCAGCAGGGCGGGGGTGACCACAGATACGCAGTATTTT. V gene TRBV27 combines with J gene TRBJ2-3; 7 nucleotides line up with TRBD2. Germline V lookup: CDR1 MNHEY, CDR2 SMNVEV (reference sequence). The CDR3 loop spans 14 amino acids. With 6 bases clipped from V and 2 bases from J, the junction kept 5 bases outside the gene matches.

The chain joins TRBV7-2 to TRBJ2-5; 9 bases are a match to TRBD1. V was clipped by 4 bases and J by 7 bases; unmatched bases: 13. Germline V gives CDR1 SGHTA, CDR2 FQGNSA. The CDR3 sequence is 16 residues long. This chain's CDR3 is CASSSIRDREGLTQYF. CDR3 DNA: TGTGCCAGCAGCTCCATCCGGGACAGGGAAGGATTGACCCAGTACTTC.

V is TRBV6-6 and J is TRBJ1-6, with D possibly TRBD1 on 6 matching bases. The V gene lost 6 bases and the J gene lost 8 bases, with 17 bases spanning the gap. The CDR3 runs to 15 residues. The germline V gene has CDR1 MNHNY and CDR2 SVGAGI (reference sequence). The CDR3, as DNA: TGTGCCAGCAGATCACAGGGAATTCAGGATTCACCCCTCCACTTT. Translating gives CASRSQGIQDSPLHF.

The chain recombines TRBV19 with TRBJ2-2, with D possibly being TRBD1 (6 bases). With 7 bases removed from V and 2 bases from J, the gap between germline ends came to 11 bases. Looked up from germline, CDR1 is LNHDA and CDR2 is SQIVND (reference sequence). The length of the CDR3 is 14 residues. The CDR3 sequence: CASTRGINTGELFF. In DNA form, the CDR3 reads TGTGCCAGTACGAGGGGGATAAACACCGGGGAGCTGTTTTTT.

The rearrangement joins TRBV19 to TRBJ2-7, with D uncertain. The CDR3 is 12 amino acids. Trimming cost V 6 bases and J 3 bases, with 9 bases left between them. Germline loops: CDR1 LNHDA, CDR2 SQIVND (reference sequence). CDR3: CASSGEYYEQYF. The CDR3 nucleotides are TGTGCCAGTAGCGGTGAGTACTACGAGCAGTACTTC.

This clone has just one count. V is TRBV6-5 and J is TRBJ1-2; tentatively, D is TRBD1 (6 bases). Germline loops: CDR1 MNHEY, CDR2 SVGAGI. Between the trimmed V and J ends, which lost 0 bases and 7 bases, there was a span of 12 bases. This CDR3 region has 14 residues. The CDR3 DNA sequence: TGTGCCAGCAGTTACTCGAGGGGGACGTCTGGCTACACCTTC. Residues: CASSYSRGTSGYTF.

The V gene is TRBV7-3, the J gene TRBJ2-1; TRBD2 agrees at 14 bases. The CDR3 totals 14 residues. The germline V gene encodes CDR1 SGHTA and CDR2 FQGTGA. The ends lost 6 bases at V and 12 bases at J; junction bases unmatched: 7. CDR3 DNA sequence: TGTGCCAGCAGTACCGGACTAGCGGGGGGTCGGCAGTTCTTC. Translating gives CASSTGLAGGRQFF.

The rearrangement uses TRBV29-1 and TRBJ1-1, with D uncertain. The germline CDR1 and CDR2 sequences are SQVTM and ANQGSEA. Trimming took 3 bases from V and 0 from J, leaving 14 bases between them. The CDR3 consists of 15 residues. CDR3 residues: CSVDGGDYMNTEAFF. The CDR3, as DNA: TGCAGCGTTGACGGCGGGGATTACATGAACACTGAAGCTTTCTTT.

The V and J genes are TRBV11-2 and TRBJ2-7; D remains ambiguous. Germline assignment: CDR1 SGHAT and CDR2 FQNNGV. V was trimmed by 2 bases and J by 5 bases, leaving 7 bases between them. The CDR3 extends over 12 amino acids. The CDR3 reads CASSLLLNEQYF. CDR3 DNA sequence: TGTGCCAGCAGCTTACTGTTAAACGAGCAGTACTTC.

The rearrangement uses TRBV30 and TRBJ1-4; possibly TRBD1 for D (5 bases). V lost 1 base to trimming and J lost 0 bases, with 12 bases between them. The CDR3 totals 16 residues. Germline CDR1 reads GTSNPN; CDR2 reads SVGIG (reference sequence). DNA for the CDR3: TGTGCCTGGAGTGACCCTTTGACAGCAACTAATGAAAAACTGTTTTTT. This codes for CAWSDPLTATNEKLFF.

The chain carries TRBV30 and TRBJ2-7; D perhaps matches TRBD2 (5 bases). The CDR3 is 14 amino acids. Germline lookup yields CDR1 GTSNPN and CDR2 SVGIG (reference sequence). V was shortened by 1 base and J by 7 bases, with 17 bases between the two germline ends. The CDR3 here is CAWSAGKLTGEQYF. The CDR3 bases are TGTGCCTGGAGTGCGGGGAAATTAACGGGGGAGCAGTACTTC.

This chain links TRBV7-9 with TRBJ2-3; D call uncertain. Germline V gives CDR1 SEHNR, CDR2 FQNEAQ (reference sequence). CDR3 length: 13 residues. Trimming left V 3 bases short and J 0 bases short, with 4 bases between. In DNA form, the CDR3 reads TGTGCCAGCAGCTTTCCTAGCACAGATACGCAGTATTTT. Protein sequence: CASSFPSTDTQYF.

The V call is TRBV7-9, the J call TRBJ1-1, with a possible D match to TRBD1 (5 bases). The CDR3 loop spans 13 amino acids. V shed 1 base and J shed 6 bases, with 9 bases lying between them. Germline V CDR1 and CDR2: SEHNR, FQNEAQ (reference sequence). CDR3 loop: CASSLEWGAEAFF. DNA of the CDR3: TGTGCCAGCAGCTTAGAGTGGGGGGCTGAAGCTTTCTTT.

The V call is TRBV9, the J call TRBJ1-1; 9 bases fit TRBD1. The CDR3 extends over 17 amino acids. Germline CDR1 SGDLS, CDR2 YYNGEE. Trimming at V came to 4 bases and at J to 4 bases, leaving 14 bases not matched to a gene. The CDR3 sequence: CASSNRDRVKGGTEAFF. The CDR3 coding sequence is TGTGCCAGCAGCAACCGGGACAGGGTGAAAGGAGGCACTGAAGCTTTCTTT.

The gene calls are TRBV6-5 and TRBJ1-4; D possibly corresponds to TRBD1 (6 bases). Trimming pared 6 bases from V and 8 bases from J, leaving 16 bases between. The CDR3 contains 14 residues. Germline CDR1 is MNHEY and CDR2 is SVGAGI. The CDR3 region is CASSPRQAGEKLFF. The CDR3, as DNA: TGTGCCAGCAGCCCTAGACAGGCTGGGGAAAAACTGTTTTTT.